Shown below are 23 T cell receptor beta chains from a single sample sequenced in a study of vaccination and CD4 T cells after COVID-19. Sequencing of DNA taken from cultured CD4+ T cells relied on the Oncomine TCR Beta short-read assay. TCRdb used MiXCR to reprocess the PCR reads, holding one entry per CDR3 protein. The sample records over 15,000 distinct CDR3 sequences, 45% to 60% being singletons. For these receptors, no antigen is known. Treatment meaning: roughly 10-day PBMC culture with coronavirus spike peptide pools or control peptides (ViraFEST assay). Specimen: CD4+ T cells from blood, cultured in vitro, collected after SARS-CoV-2 vaccination. Source of these receptors: a human donor who had recovered from COVID-19.

The chain is built from TRBV11-1 and TRBJ1-1; D not certain. The V gene's germline CDR1 is SGHAT and CDR2 FQDESV (reference sequence). The CDR3 is 14 residues long. V lost 4 bases, J lost 0 bases, and 9 bases lay in between. The CDR3 spells CASSSPEMNTEAFF. CDR3 DNA sequence: TGTGCCAGCAGCTCTCCGGAGATGAACACTGAAGCTTTCTTT.

The rearrangement uses TRBV24-1 and TRBJ1-2; tentatively, D is TRBD1 (6 bases). The CDR3 sequence is 16 residues long. Germline CDR1 and CDR2: KGHDR and SFDVKD. V was cut by 4 bases and J by 6 bases, with 20 bases left in between. CDR3 sequence: CATSEHTDRDKDGYTF. The CDR3 DNA reads TGTGCCACCAGTGAACACACTGACCGGGACAAAGATGGCTACACCTTC.

The chain has TRBV6-4 and TRBJ2-5, with a weak D call TRBD2 (5 bases). This CDR3 contains 18 residues. Per the germline V gene, CDR1 is MRHNA and CDR2 is SNTAGT. Deletions cut 3 bases from V and 0 bases from J, with 20 bases between. CDR3 in amino acids: CASSEPPPRVLYQETQYF. Here the CDR3 DNA reads TGTGCCAGCAGTGAACCCCCCCCGCGGGTCTTGTACCAAGAGACCCAGTACTTC.

This clonotype is a singleton in its sample. The chain joins TRBV7-2 to TRBJ2-3, with 9 positions matching TRBD2. The CDR3 sequence is 16 residues long. With V trimmed by 1 base and J by 6 bases, 8 bases remained unmatched. Germline lookup yields CDR1 SGHTA and CDR2 FQGNSA. The CDR3 region is CASSLVAGGDLDTQYF. The CDR3 bases are TGTGCCAGCAGCTTAGTTGCGGGGGGGGATCTGGATACGCAGTATTTT.

The chain couples TRBV15 to TRBJ2-1, with 8 bases identical to TRBD1. V lost 0 bases, J lost 7 bases, and 8 bases stayed unmatched. Germline lookup yields CDR1 LNHNV and CDR2 YYDKDF (reference sequence). The CDR3 is made up of 16 amino acids. CDR3 region: CATSRDQRTGKNEQFF. The CDR3 coding sequence is TGTGCCACCAGCAGAGATCAACGGACAGGGAAAAATGAGCAGTTCTTC.

This sequence joins TRBV12-3 or TRBV12-4 and TRBJ1-2; D gene uncertain. This CDR3 has 13 amino acids. The V end was cut by 5 bases, the J end by 4 bases, with 11 bases between. The DNA of the CDR3 is TGTGCCAGCAGTCCGAGCAGATCCTATGGCTACACCTTC. It specifies CASSPSRSYGYTF.

This clonotype was recorded a few times. The V gene is TRBV7-2, the J gene TRBJ1-3; D gene uncertain. Trimming took off 5 bases at V and 4 bases at J, with 9 bases between the two ends. Germline V gene data show CDR1 as SGHTA and CDR2 as FQGNSA. The CDR3 spans 13 residues. The CDR3 region is CASSPSRGNTIYF. DNA for the CDR3: TGTGCCAGCAGCCCCTCCCGGGGAAACACCATATATTTT.

The genes are TRBV6-2 or TRBV6-3 and TRBJ1-4, with a possible D match to TRBD1 (5 bases). Germline loops: CDR1 MNHEY, CDR2 SVGEGT. Trimming stripped 6 bases from V and 8 bases from J, with 13 bases between. The CDR3 consists of 13 residues. The CDR3 DNA is TGTGCCAGCAGACTACCGGGACGGGAAAAACTGTTTTTT. Its translation is CASRLPGREKLFF.

The rearrangement uses TRBV30 and TRBJ2-3; 8 positions match TRBD1. Per the germline V gene, CDR1 is GTSNPN and CDR2 is SVGIG (reference sequence). CDR3 size: 14 residues. V gave up 0 bases and J gave up 4 bases; unmatched junction bases: 3. This chain's CDR3 is CAWSVRRGPDTQYF. The CDR3 DNA reads as TGTGCCTGGAGTGTCCGCAGGGGGCCAGATACGCAGTATTTT.

The rearrangement uses TRBV20-1 and TRBJ1-1, with D possibly being TRBD1 (5 bases). V gave up 5 bases and J gave up 1 base, with 14 bases separating them. Germline loops: CDR1 DFQATT, CDR2 SNEGSKA (reference sequence). The CDR3 is made up of 14 amino acids. Written as DNA, the CDR3 is TGCAGTGCTTATAGCCCAGGGCGGAACACTGAAGCTTTCTTT. Its translation: CSAYSPGRNTEAFF.

The J gene is TRBJ1-5, the V gene TRBV2; D is unclear. Germline CDR1 reads SNHLY; CDR2 reads FYNNEI. V was trimmed by 6 bases and J by 5 bases, leaving 17 bases between them. CDR3 length: 15 residues. In nucleotides, the CDR3 is TGTGCCAGCAGACCCCAACCGGGTGACGATCAGCCCCAGCATTTT. It codes for CASRPQPGDDQPQHF.

The CDR3 DNA reads as TGTGCCACCAGCTTATGGGGACAGGCCAATCAGCCCCAGCATTTT. Protein product: CATSLWGQANQPQHF. The rearrangement links TRBV15 to TRBJ1-5; 8 bases match TRBD1. J gave up 3 bases and V 5 bases, and 6 bases lay outside the gene matches. Germline-derived CDR1 and CDR2 are LNHNV and YYDKDF (reference sequence). CDR3 length: 15 amino acids.

In its sample, this clonotype was seen a few times. V and J are TRBV7-2 and TRBJ1-1, with D uncertain. V gave up 5 bases and J gave up 0 bases, with 16 bases separating them. The germline CDR1 and CDR2 sequences are SGHTA and FQGNSA. This CDR3 is 16 amino acids long. This CDR3 is CASSRRAGELNTEAFF. The CDR3 nucleotides are TGTGCCAGCAGCCGTCGGGCAGGAGAGCTGAACACTGAAGCTTTCTTT.

This clonotype showed up just a few times. J is TRBJ1-1 and V is TRBV7-9; D not resolved. The CDR3 contains 11 residues. Trimming took off 4 bases at V and 10 bases at J, with 10 bases between the two ends. CDR1 SEHNR and CDR2 FQNEAQ come from the germline V gene (reference sequence). The CDR3 coding sequence is TGTGCCAGCAGCTCGGAGGTTTTAGCTTTCTTT. It yields the protein CASSSEVLAFF. The full variable domain, in which reference TRBV7-9 and TRBJ1-1 provide the parts outside the CDR3, is DTGVSQNPRHKITKRGQNVTFRCDPISEHNRLYWYRQTLGQGPEFLTYFQNEAQLEKSRLLSDRFSAERPKGSFSTLEIQRTEQGDSAMYLCASSSEVLAFFGQGTRLTVV.

The genes are TRBV12-3 or TRBV12-4 and TRBJ1-1; 7 bases map to TRBD1. The CDR3 has 14 residues. V lost 6 bases to trimming and J lost 0 bases; unmatched junction nucleotides: 4. The DNA of the CDR3 is TGTGCCAGCAGGGCACAGGGGATGAACACTGAAGCTTTCTTT. This encodes CASRAQGMNTEAFF.

The V and J genes are TRBV28 and TRBJ1-4; D remains unclear. The V end lost 5 bases, the J end lost 0 bases, and 10 bases lay between the germline ends. CDR1 MDHEN and CDR2 SYDVKM come from the germline V gene. The CDR3 runs 15 residues. CDR3 loop: CASSGIYATNEKLFF. The CDR3 DNA follows: TGTGCCAGCAGTGGGATATATGCAACTAATGAAAAACTGTTTTTT.

The table lists this clonotype with a few counts. The gene calls are TRBV7-2 and TRBJ1-2; D call uncertain. V was clipped by 5 bases and J by 5 bases, with 12 bases between them. CDR1 and CDR2 from the germline V gene are SGHTA and FQGNSA. The CDR3 sequence is 13 residues long. CDR3 in amino acids: CASSRGPIYGYTF. The CDR3 region has the DNA TGTGCCAGCAGCCGCGGACCCATTTATGGCTACACCTTC.

The chain recombines TRBV6-1 with TRBJ2-2; no clear D. Germline assignment: CDR1 MNHNS and CDR2 SASEGT. The V end lost 6 bases, the J end lost 4 bases, and 6 bases lay between the germline ends. The CDR3 covers 12 residues. Written as DNA, the CDR3 is TGTGCCAGCAGCACGGTCACCGGGGAGCTGTTTTTT. Its protein product is CASSTVTGELFF.

This clonotype was seen a few times. The chain couples TRBV7-8 to TRBJ2-2; D is undetermined. Trimming took 0 bases from V and 0 from J, leaving 8 bases between them. Germline lookup yields CDR1 SGHVS and CDR2 FQNEAQ. The CDR3 totals 16 residues. The CDR3 sequence: CASSLALIANTGELFF. The CDR3 nucleotides read TGTGCCAGCAGCTTAGCCCTTATAGCGAACACCGGGGAGCTGTTTTTT. The variable domain in full, completed from reference TRBV7-8 and TRBJ2-2, reads GAGVSQSPRYKVAKRGQDVALRCDPISGHVSLFWYQQALGQGPEFLTYFQNEAQLDKSGLPSDRFFAERPEGSVSTLKIQRTQQEDSAVYLCASSLALIANTGELFFGEGSRLTVL.

J is TRBJ1-2 and V is TRBV20-1, with 7 bases fitting TRBD1. The germline V gene has CDR1 DFQATT and CDR2 SNEGSKA (reference sequence). The J segment lost 2 bases and the V segment lost 3 bases, leaving 9 bases of the junction unmatched. The CDR3 has 15 residues. CDR3 bases: TGCAGTGCTAGGGACTACAGGGGATGGAACTATGGCTACACCTTC. It specifies CSARDYRGWNYGYTF.

This chain connects TRBV6-2 or TRBV6-3 to TRBJ2-3; D gene ambiguous. Germline CDR1 MNHEY, CDR2 SVGEGT. The ends were cut back, 4 bases at V and 6 bases at J, with 11 bases in the middle. The CDR3 contains 13 residues. CDR3 loop: CASSLLETDTQYF. The CDR3, as DNA: TGTGCCAGCAGTTTGCTAGAGACGGATACGCAGTATTTT.

Of note for this clonotype: The junction does not match germline at one end; this may be a read error. The chain recombines TRBV20-1 with TRBJ2-7, with TRBD1 identical over 10 bases. This CDR3 contains 13 residues. From germline, CDR1 is DFQATT and CDR2 SNEGSKA (reference sequence). CDR3 in DNA: TGCAGTGCTACCGGGGACAGGGGATACGAGCTGTACTTC. It is translated as CSATGDRGYELYF.

The sample holds a few counts of this clonotype. The rearrangement joins TRBV11-2 to TRBJ1-6; 7 nucleotides line up with TRBD1. The CDR3 spans 15 residues. Germline V lookup: CDR1 SGHAT, CDR2 FQNNGV. V shed 5 bases and J 8 bases; nucleotides not matched to a gene: 9. CDR3 in DNA: TGTGCCAGCAGCACCCATTGGACAGGAGATTCACCCCTCCACTTT. It codes for CASSTHWTGDSPLHF.